The 2 T cell receptor beta chains listed next were all sequenced from one sample in a study of blood T cell repertoires in COVID-19. This table comes from immunoSEQ multiplex PCR, and its TCRdb copy is limited to in-frame clones, with some not included. The data hold approximately 280,000 clones, with 80% to 90% observed a single time. Sequencing was performed on peripheral blood. The receptors derive from a woman between 70 and 85 years old with acute or convalescent COVID-19.

The V and J genes are TRBV7-2 and TRBJ2-7; possible D gene TRBD1, 6 bases. Germline V gives CDR1 SGHTA, CDR2 FQGNSA. CDR3 size: 15 residues. Trimming took 0 bases from V and 5 from J, leaving 14 bases between them. Here the CDR3 DNA reads TGTGCCAGCAGCTTAGCGCATCTCGGGGACAACGAGCAGTACTTC. This sequence encodes CASSLAHLGDNEQYF.

This chain links TRBV2 with TRBJ1-2, with no clear D. This CDR3 spans 16 amino acids. V lost 6 bases and J 4 bases, leaving 21 bases between the germline ends. The germline gives CDR1 SNHLY, CDR2 FYNNEI. The CDR3 protein is CASRDRQSGIPYGYTF. The CDR3 region has the DNA TGTGCCAGCAGAGATCGACAATCCGGGATACCCTATGGCTACACCTTC.